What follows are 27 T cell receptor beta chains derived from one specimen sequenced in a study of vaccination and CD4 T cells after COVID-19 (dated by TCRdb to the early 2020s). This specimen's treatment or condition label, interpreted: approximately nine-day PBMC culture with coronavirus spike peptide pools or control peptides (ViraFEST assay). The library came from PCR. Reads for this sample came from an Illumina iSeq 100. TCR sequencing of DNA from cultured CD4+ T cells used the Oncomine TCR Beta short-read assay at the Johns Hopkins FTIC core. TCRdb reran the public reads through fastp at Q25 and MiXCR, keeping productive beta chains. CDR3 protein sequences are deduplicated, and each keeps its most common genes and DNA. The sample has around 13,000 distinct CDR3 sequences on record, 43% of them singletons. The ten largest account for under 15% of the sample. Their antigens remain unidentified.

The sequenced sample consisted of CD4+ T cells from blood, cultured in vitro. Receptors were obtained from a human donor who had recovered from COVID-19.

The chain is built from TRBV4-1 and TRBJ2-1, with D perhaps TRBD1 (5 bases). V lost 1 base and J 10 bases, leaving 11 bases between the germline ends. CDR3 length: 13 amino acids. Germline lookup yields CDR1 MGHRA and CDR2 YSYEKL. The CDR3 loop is CASSQVGVGEQFF. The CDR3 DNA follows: TGCGCCAGCAGCCAAGTAGGGGTCGGGGAGCAGTTCTTC.

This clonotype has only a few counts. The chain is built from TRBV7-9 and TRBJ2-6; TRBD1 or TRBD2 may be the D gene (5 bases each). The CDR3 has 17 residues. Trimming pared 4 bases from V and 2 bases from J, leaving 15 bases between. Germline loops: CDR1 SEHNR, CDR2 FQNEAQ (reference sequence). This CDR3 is CASSSHNRRAGANVLTF. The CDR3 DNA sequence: TGTGCCAGCAGCTCTCATAACAGGCGGGCTGGGGCCAACGTCCTGACTTTC.

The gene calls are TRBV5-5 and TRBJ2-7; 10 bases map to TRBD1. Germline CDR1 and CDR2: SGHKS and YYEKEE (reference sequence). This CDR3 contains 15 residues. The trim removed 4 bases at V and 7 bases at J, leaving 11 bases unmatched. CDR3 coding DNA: TGTGCCAGCAGCATCCCGACAGGGGGCGCGGGGGAGCAGTACTTC. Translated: CASSIPTGGAGEQYF.

CDR3 DNA: TGTGCCAGCAGTTTTAGGCAGGGGGGCGCGGACACCTTC. This sequence encodes CASSFRQGGADTF. The chain is built from TRBV27 and TRBJ1-2; 7 bases agree with TRBD1. This CDR3 is built from 13 residues. J lost 12 bases, V lost 3 bases, and 10 bases had no gene match. The germline V gene encodes CDR1 MNHEY and CDR2 SMNVEV (reference sequence).

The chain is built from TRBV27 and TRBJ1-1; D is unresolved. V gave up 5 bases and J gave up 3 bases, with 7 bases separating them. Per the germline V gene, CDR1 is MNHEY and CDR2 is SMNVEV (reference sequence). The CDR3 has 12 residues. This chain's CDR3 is CASSHADTEAFF. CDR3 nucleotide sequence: TGTGCCAGCAGTCATGCAGACACTGAAGCTTTCTTT.

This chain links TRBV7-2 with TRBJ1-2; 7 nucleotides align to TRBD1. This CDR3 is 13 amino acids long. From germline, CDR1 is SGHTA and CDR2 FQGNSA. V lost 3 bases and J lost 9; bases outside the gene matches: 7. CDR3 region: CASSLRGRESYTF. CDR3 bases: TGTGCCAGCAGCTTGAGGGGGCGGGAGAGCTACACCTTC.

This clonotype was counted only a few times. The CDR3 protein is CASSFERTASNQPQHF. For the CDR3, the DNA is TGTGCCAGCAGTTTTGAGAGGACAGCATCAAATCAGCCCCAGCATTTT. The chain is built from TRBV12-3 or TRBV12-4 and TRBJ1-5; weak D call: TRBD1 (6 bases). The CDR3 consists of 16 residues. Trimming pared 3 bases from V and 4 bases from J, leaving 16 bases between.

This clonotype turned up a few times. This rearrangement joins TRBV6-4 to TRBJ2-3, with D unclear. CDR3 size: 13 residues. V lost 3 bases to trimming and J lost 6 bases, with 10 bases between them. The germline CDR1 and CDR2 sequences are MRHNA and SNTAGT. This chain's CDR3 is CASSDYVGDTQYF. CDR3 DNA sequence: TGTGCCAGCAGTGATTACGTGGGGGATACGCAGTATTTT.

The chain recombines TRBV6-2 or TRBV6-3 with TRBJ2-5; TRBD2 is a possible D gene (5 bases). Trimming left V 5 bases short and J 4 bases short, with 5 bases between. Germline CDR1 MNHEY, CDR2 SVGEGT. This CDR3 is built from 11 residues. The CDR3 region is CASSTRETQYF. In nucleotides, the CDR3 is TGTGCCAGCAGTACTAGAGAGACCCAGTACTTC.

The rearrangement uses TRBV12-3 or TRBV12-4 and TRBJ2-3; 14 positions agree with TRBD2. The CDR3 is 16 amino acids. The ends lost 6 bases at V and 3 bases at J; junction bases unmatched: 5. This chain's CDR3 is CASSLRTSGGTDTQYF. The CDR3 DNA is TGTGCCAGCAGCCTGAGGACTAGCGGGGGGACAGATACGCAGTATTTT.

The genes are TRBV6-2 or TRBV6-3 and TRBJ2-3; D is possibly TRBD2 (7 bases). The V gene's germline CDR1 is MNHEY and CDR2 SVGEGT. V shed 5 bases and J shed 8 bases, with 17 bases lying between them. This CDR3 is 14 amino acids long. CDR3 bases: TGTGCCAGCAGTCCTGGGGGGGGCCCTAGTACGCAGTATTTT. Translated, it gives CASSPGGGPSTQYF.

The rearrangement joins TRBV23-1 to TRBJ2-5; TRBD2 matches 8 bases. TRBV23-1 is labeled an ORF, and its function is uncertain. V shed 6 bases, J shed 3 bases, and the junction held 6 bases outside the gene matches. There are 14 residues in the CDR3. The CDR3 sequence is CASSRGGSEETQYF. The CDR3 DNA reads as TGCGCCAGCAGCCGGGGGGGCAGCGAAGAGACCCAGTACTTC.

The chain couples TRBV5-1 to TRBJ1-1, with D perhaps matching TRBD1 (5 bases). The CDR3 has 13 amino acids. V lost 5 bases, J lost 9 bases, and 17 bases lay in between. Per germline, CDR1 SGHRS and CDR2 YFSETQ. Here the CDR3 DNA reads TGCGCCAGCAGTCAGCAGCAGGGAGGGAAAGCTTTCTTT. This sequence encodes CASSQQQGGKAFF.

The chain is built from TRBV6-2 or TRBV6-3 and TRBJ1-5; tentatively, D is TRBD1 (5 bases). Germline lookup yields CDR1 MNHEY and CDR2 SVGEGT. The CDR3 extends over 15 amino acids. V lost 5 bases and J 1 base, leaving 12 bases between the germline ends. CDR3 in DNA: TGTGCCAGCAGTAAGGGCAGGGTGAGCAATCAGCCCCAGCATTTT. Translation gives CASSKGRVSNQPQHF.

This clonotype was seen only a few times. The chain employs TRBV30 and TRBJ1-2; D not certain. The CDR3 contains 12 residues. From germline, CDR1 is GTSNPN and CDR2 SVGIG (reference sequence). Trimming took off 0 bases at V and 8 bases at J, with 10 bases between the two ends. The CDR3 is CAWSVIYGGYTF. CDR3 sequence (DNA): TGTGCCTGGAGTGTGATATATGGAGGCTACACCTTC.

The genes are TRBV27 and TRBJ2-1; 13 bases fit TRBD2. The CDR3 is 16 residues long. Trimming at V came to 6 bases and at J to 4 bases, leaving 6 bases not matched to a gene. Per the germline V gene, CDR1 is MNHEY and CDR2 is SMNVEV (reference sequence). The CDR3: CASSSGLAGDYNEQFF. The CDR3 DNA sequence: TGTGCCAGCAGCTCCGGACTAGCGGGGGATTACAATGAGCAGTTCTTC.

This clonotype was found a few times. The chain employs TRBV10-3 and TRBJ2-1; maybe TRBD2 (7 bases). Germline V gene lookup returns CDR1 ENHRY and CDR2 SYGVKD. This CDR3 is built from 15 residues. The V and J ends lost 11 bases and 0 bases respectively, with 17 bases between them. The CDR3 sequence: CAVTRGGGSYNEQFF. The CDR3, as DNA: TGTGCCGTCACGAGGGGGGGGGGCTCCTACAATGAGCAGTTCTTC.

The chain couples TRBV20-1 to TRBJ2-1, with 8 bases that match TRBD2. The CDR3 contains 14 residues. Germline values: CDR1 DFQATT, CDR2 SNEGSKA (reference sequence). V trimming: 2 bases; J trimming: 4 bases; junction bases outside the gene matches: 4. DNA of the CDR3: TGCAGTGCTAGAACGGGGGGGAAGTACAATGAGCAGTTCTTC. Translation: CSARTGGKYNEQFF.

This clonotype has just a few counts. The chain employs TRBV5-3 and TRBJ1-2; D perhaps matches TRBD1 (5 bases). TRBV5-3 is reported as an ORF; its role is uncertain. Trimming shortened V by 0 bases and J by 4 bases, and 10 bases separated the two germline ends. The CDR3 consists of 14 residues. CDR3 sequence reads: CARSLGQTFYGYTF. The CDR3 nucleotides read TGTGCCAGAAGCTTGGGACAGACTTTCTATGGCTACACCTTC.

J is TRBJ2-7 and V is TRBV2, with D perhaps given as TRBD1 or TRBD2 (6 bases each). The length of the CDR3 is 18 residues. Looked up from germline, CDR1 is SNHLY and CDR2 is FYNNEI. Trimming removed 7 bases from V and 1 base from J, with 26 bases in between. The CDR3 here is CASISTFLGRGVSYEQYF. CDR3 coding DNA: TGTGCCAGCATTTCCACCTTTCTGGGAAGGGGGGTTTCCTACGAGCAGTACTTC.

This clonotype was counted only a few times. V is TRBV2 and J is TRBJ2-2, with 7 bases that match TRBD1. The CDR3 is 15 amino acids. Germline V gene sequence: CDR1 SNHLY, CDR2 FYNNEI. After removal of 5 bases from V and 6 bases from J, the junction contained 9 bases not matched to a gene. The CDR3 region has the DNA TGTGCCAGCAGTCGACAGGGCATTGTAGCCGGGGAGCTGTTTTTT. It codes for CASSRQGIVAGELFF.

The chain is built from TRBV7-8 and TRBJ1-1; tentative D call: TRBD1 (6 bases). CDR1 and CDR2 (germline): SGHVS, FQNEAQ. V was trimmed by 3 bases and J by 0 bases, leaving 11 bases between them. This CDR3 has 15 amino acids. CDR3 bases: TGTGCCAGCAGCTTGGGGGCAGGATTGAACACTGAAGCTTTCTTT. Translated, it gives CASSLGAGLNTEAFF. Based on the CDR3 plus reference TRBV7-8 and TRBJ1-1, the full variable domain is GAGVSQSPRYKVAKRGQDVALRCDPISGHVSLFWYQQALGQGPEFLTYFQNEAQLDKSGLPSDRFFAERPEGSVSTLKIQRTQQEDSAVYLCASSLGAGLNTEAFFGQGTRLTVV.

The chain's CDR3 is CASSKARQGNTEAFF. The DNA of the CDR3 is TGTGCCAGTAGTAAGGCTAGACAGGGGAACACTGAAGCTTTCTTT. The chain is built from TRBV19 and TRBJ1-1, with TRBD1 matching 7 bases. CDR3 length: 15 amino acids. Germline CDR1 and CDR2: LNHDA and SQIVND (reference sequence). The V segment lost 4 bases and the J segment 1 base; nucleotides outside the gene matches: 6.

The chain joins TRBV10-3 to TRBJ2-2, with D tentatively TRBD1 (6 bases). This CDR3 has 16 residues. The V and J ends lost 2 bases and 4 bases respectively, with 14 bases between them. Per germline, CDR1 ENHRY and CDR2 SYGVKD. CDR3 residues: CAISEGTGFSTGELFF. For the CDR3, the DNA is TGTGCCATCAGTGAGGGAACAGGGTTCTCCACCGGGGAGCTGTTTTTT.

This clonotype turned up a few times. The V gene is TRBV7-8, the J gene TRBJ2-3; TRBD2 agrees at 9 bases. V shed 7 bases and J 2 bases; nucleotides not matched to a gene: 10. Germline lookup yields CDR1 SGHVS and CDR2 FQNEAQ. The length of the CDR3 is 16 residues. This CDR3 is CASNPRGGGVTDTQYF. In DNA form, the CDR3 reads TGTGCCAGCAACCCAAGGGGCGGGGGGGTCACAGATACGCAGTATTTT.

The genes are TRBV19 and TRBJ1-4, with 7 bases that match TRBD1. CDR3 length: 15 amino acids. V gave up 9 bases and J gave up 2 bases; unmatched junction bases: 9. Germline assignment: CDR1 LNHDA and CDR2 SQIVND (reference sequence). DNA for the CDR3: TGTGCCAGCCAGCGGGGAGGGGGCACTAATGAAAAACTGTTTTTT. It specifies CASQRGGGTNEKLFF.

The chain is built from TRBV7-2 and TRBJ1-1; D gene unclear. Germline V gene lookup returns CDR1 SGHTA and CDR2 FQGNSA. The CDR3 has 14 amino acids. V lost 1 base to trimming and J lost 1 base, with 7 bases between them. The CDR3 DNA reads TGTGCCAGCAGCTTAGAACAGAGGAACACTGAAGCTTTCTTT. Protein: CASSLEQRNTEAFF. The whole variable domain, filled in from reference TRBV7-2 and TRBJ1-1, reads GAGVSQSPSNKVTEKGKDVELRCDPISGHTALYWYRQSLGQGLEFLIYFQGNSAPDKSGLPSDRFSAERTGGSVSTLTIQRTQQEDSAVYLCASSLEQRNTEAFFGQGTRLTVV.